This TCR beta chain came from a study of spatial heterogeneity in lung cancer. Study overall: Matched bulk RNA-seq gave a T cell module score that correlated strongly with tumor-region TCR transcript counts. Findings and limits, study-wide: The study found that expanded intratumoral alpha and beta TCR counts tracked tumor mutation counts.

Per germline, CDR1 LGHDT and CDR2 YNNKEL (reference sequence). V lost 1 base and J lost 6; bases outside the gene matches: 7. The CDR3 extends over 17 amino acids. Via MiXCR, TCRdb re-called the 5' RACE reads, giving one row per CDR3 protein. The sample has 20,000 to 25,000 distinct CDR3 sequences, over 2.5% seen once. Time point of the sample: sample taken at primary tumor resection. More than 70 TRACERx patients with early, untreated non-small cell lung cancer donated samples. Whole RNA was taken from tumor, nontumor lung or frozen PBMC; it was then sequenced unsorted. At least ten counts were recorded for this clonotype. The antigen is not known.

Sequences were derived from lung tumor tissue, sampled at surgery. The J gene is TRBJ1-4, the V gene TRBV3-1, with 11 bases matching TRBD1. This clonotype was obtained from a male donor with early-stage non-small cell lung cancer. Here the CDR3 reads CASSQVWTGGFDEKLFF. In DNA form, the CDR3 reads TGTGCCAGCAGCCAAGTTTGGACAGGGGGCTTCGATGAAAAACTGTTTTTT.